The clone carrying this T cell receptor (beta chain) was seen ten or more times. The antigen remains undetermined. The sample comes from a study of CD8 T cells in ankylosing spondylitis. Study-wide results and limits: Earlier work had already found some motif variants in reactive arthritis synovial fluid and blood.

The germline gives CDR1 SGHRS, CDR2 YFSETQ. Trimming took 2 bases from V and 7 from J; bases not matched to a gene: 5. The CDR3 loop spans 14 amino acids. Making use of molecular barcodes, quantitative 5'-RACE generated TCR beta libraries. Via MiXCR, TCRdb re-called the 5' RACE reads, giving one row per CDR3 protein. The table includes approximately 240,000 distinct CDR3 sequences, over 9.5% detected once. This receptor was obtained from a male donor with ankylosing spondylitis or in good health (not recorded which). Sequencing was performed on blood, either unsorted or a sorted T cell fraction (not recorded which). V and J are TRBV5-1 and TRBJ1-1, with 10 bases identical to TRBD1. The CDR3, as DNA: TGCGCCAGCAGCTTCGGACAGGGGGTGGATGAAGCTTTCTTT. Its translation: CASSFGQGVDEAFF.